This T cell receptor beta chain was retrieved from a study of lymphopenia after photon versus proton radiotherapy. Trimming removed 4 bases from V and 0 bases from J; junction bases left unmatched: 6. Looked up from germline, CDR1 is MNHNS and CDR2 is SASEGT. The length of the CDR3 is 17 residues. Details on this clone: Antigen: not known.

Here immunoSEQ multiplex PCR was the method, and the copy in TCRdb shows in-frame clones only, minus some. The sample comprises about 20,000 clones, 85% to 90% of which are singletons, and roughly 10% rests with the top ten. Study-wide results and limits: Better survival with proton therapy was suggested as possible, not demonstrated. Relative stability marked proton patients; photon patients lost diversity and naive cells.

The source material was peripheral blood, sampled from a patient treated with proton-based radiotherapy. This sequence originates from an elderly man with esophageal cancer. This chain joins TRBV6-1 and TRBJ2-6; 7 bases are shared with TRBD1. The CDR3 DNA is TGTGCCAGCAGTGTCGGGACAGCTTCCTCTGGGGCCAACGTCCTGACTTTC. Encoded protein: CASSVGTASSGANVLTF.